The next 20 T cell receptor beta chains were all read from a single sample in a study of CD4 T cells in relation to SARS-CoV-2 and coronaviruses. Unexposed donor CD4+ T cells date from about 2011-2018, before the COVID-19 pandemic. The cells were cultured for roughly 11 days before CD4+ T cells were isolated. Clones were read by immunoSEQ multiplex PCR, and TCRdb kept only the in-frame ones, dropping some. The table lists 20,000 to 25,000 clones, less than 85% of them singletons. Their antigens are not known. Sequencing was done on a sample of CD4+ T cells from PBMCs, cultured in vitro. These TCRs come from a human donor in good health.

The V and J genes are TRBV19 and TRBJ1-2, with 8 bases fitting TRBD1. The V gene end was trimmed by 11 bases and the J gene end by 0 bases; junction bases not matched to a gene: 8. The CDR3 runs 14 residues. CDR1 and CDR2 from the germline V gene are LNHDA and SQIVND (reference sequence). The CDR3 nucleotides are TGTGCCTCCGGGGGACAGGACGCTAACTATGGCTACACCTTC. It codes for CASGGQDANYGYTF.

V gene TRBV2 combines with J gene TRBJ2-1; the D gene is possibly TRBD2 (6 bases). Germline V gene data show CDR1 as SNHLY and CDR2 as FYNNEI. Trimming shortened V by 3 bases and J by 7 bases, and 10 bases separated the two germline ends. The CDR3 runs 13 residues. CDR3 sequence (DNA): TGTGCCAGCAGTGATGCGGGGTGGAATGAGCAGTTCTTC. Its translation is CASSDAGWNEQFF.

The rearrangement joins TRBV24-1 to TRBJ1-5; a weak D match, TRBD1 (6 bases). The germline V gene has CDR1 KGHDR and CDR2 SFDVKD. This CDR3 region has 13 residues. The V and J ends lost 9 bases and 7 bases respectively, with 15 bases between them. In nucleotides, the CDR3 is TGTGCCACCTGGGGGGCCACTGCACAGCCCCAGCATTTT. Protein product: CATWGATAQPQHF.

V usage is TRBV11-2 and J usage is TRBJ2-1; D gene unclear. The germline gives CDR1 SGHAT, CDR2 FQNNGV. This CDR3 comprises 11 residues. V dropped 1 base and J dropped 10 bases, with 5 bases sitting between them. The CDR3 nucleotides read TGTGCCAGCAGCTTAGGCTACGAGCAGTTCTTC. Its protein is CASSLGYEQFF. Together with reference TRBV11-2 and TRBJ2-1, the CDR3 gives the full variable domain: EAGVAQSPRYKIIEKRQSVAFWCNPISGHATLYWYQQILGQGPKLLIQFQNNGVVDDSQLPKDRFSAERLKGVDSTLKIQPAKLEDSAVYLCASSLGYEQFFGPGTRLTVL.

J is TRBJ2-7 and V is TRBV10-1; no clear D gene. CDR1 WNHNN and CDR2 SYGVQD come from the germline V gene (reference sequence). V gave up 4 bases and J gave up 6 bases, with 7 bases separating them. This CDR3 region has 11 residues. The CDR3 nucleotides read TGCGCCAGCAGTGGACGCGCCGAGCAGTACTTC. It translates to CASSGRAEQYF.

The rearrangement joins TRBV2 to TRBJ1-1; TRBD1 might be the D (5 bases). Germline CDR1 is SNHLY and CDR2 is FYNNEI. The CDR3 runs 13 residues. V lost 7 bases and J 10 bases, leaving 19 bases between the germline ends. DNA of the CDR3: TGTGCCAGCACCACGCAGGGTCGCCAAGGAGCTTTCTTT. It encodes CASTTQGRQGAFF.

The chain is built from TRBV19 and TRBJ2-5; the D gene is possibly TRBD1 (7 bases). The CDR3 is 14 residues long. Germline CDR1 reads LNHDA; CDR2 reads SQIVND (reference sequence). V was cut by 1 base and J by 5 bases, with 11 bases left in between. CDR3 in amino acids: CASSIAGGIETQYF. CDR3 nucleotide sequence: TGTGCCAGTAGTATAGCAGGGGGGATCGAGACCCAGTACTTC.

The V gene is TRBV7-9, the J gene TRBJ2-3; 8 bases are a match to TRBD1. Germline V gene lookup returns CDR1 SEHNR and CDR2 FQNEAQ (reference sequence). With V trimmed by 5 bases and J by 7 bases, 8 bases remained unmatched. The CDR3 is made up of 14 amino acids. The CDR3 here is CASSEDRDRYTQYF. The CDR3 bases are TGTGCCAGCAGCGAGGACAGGGACCGCTATACGCAGTATTTT.

The chain carries TRBV27 and TRBJ2-3; D is perhaps TRBD1 (5 bases). V lost 6 bases to trimming and J lost 6 bases, with 16 bases between them. The CDR3 loop spans 14 amino acids. Germline CDR1 MNHEY, CDR2 SMNVEV (reference sequence). The CDR3 loop reads CASSHRQIRDTQYF. The CDR3 coding sequence is TGTGCCAGCAGCCATAGACAGATTCGGGATACGCAGTATTTT.

This clone was counted a few times. The chain's CDR3 is CASSLVGNEQYF. Written as DNA, the CDR3 is TGTGCCAGCAGCTTGGTAGGGAACGAGCAGTACTTC. The chain uses TRBV5-6 and TRBJ2-7; D is unresolved. V was shortened by 0 bases and J by 5 bases, with 6 bases between the two germline ends. The CDR3 spans 12 residues. Looked up from germline, CDR1 is SGHDT and CDR2 is YYEEEE.

The gene calls are TRBV27 and TRBJ2-5; D is uncertain. The CDR3 covers 15 residues. CDR1 and CDR2 from the germline V gene are MNHEY and SMNVEV (reference sequence). V lost 7 bases and J 5 bases, leaving 20 bases between the germline ends. For the CDR3, the DNA is TGTGCCAGCAAAGCCCTCCTATCAGGAGCGGAGACCCAGTACTTC. It encodes CASKALLSGAETQYF.

V usage is TRBV27 and J usage is TRBJ2-7; D unclear. Trimming pared 4 bases from V and 3 bases from J, leaving 13 bases between. The CDR3 is 14 residues long. The germline V gene encodes CDR1 MNHEY and CDR2 SMNVEV (reference sequence). The CDR3 DNA sequence: TGTGCCAGCAGTTCTGGCAGGAGCCGCTACGAGCAGTACTTC. It specifies CASSSGRSRYEQYF.

The V gene is TRBV5-1, the J gene TRBJ2-7; 7 bases match TRBD1. Germline V lookup: CDR1 SGHRS, CDR2 YFSETQ. J gave up 2 bases and V 4 bases, and 9 bases lay outside the gene matches. This CDR3 is 15 amino acids long. This CDR3 reads CASSNAGTAPYEQYF. The CDR3 nucleotides read TGCGCCAGCAGCAACGCCGGGACAGCACCCTACGAGCAGTACTTC.

The rearrangement links TRBV5-1 to TRBJ1-4; D call uncertain. CDR1 and CDR2 from the germline V gene are SGHRS and YFSETQ. Trimming removed 6 bases at V and 0 bases at J, with 9 bases between. The CDR3 runs to 14 residues. The CDR3 DNA sequence: TGCGCCAGCAAGAAGCAGCCAACTAATGAAAAACTGTTTTTT. This gives the protein CASKKQPTNEKLFF.

The chain carries TRBV5-6 and TRBJ2-5; no firm D call. Germline V CDR1 and CDR2: SGHDT, YYEEEE. With 2 bases removed from V and 2 bases from J, the gap between germline ends came to 4 bases. The CDR3 is 12 residues long. CDR3 sequence reads: CASSFDQETQYF. In nucleotides, the CDR3 is TGTGCCAGCAGCTTCGATCAAGAGACCCAGTACTTC.

This clone has more than one count but fewer than ten. The chain recombines TRBV7-8 with TRBJ2-5, with D hard to call. Deletions cut 1 base from V and 6 bases from J, with 0 bases between. Germline V CDR1 and CDR2: SGHVS, FQNEAQ. The CDR3 has 10 residues. CDR3 in DNA: TGTGCCAGCAGCTTAGAGACCCAGTACTTC. Protein: CASSLETQYF.

This chain links TRBV5-6 with TRBJ2-5, with 7 bases fitting TRBD2. Germline CDR1 SGHDT, CDR2 YYEEEE. The CDR3 covers 15 residues. Trimming took 4 bases from V and 5 from J; bases not matched to a gene: 11. CDR3 region: CASSTGTTSRETQYF. In DNA form, the CDR3 reads TGTGCCAGCAGCACCGGGACTACCAGTCGGGAGACCCAGTACTTC.

V is TRBV3-1 (or the pseudogene TRBV3-2) and J is TRBJ2-2; D might be TRBD1 or TRBD2, each matching 6 bases. Trimming removed 6 bases from V and 3 bases from J, with 11 bases in between. CDR1 LGHDT and CDR2 YNNKEL come from the germline V gene (reference sequence). The CDR3 runs 14 residues. The CDR3 spells CASSRRGDTGELFF. The DNA for the CDR3 is TGTGCCAGCAGTCGTAGGGGGGACACCGGGGAGCTGTTTTTT.

J is TRBJ2-1 and V is TRBV12-3 or TRBV12-4, with D hard to call. This CDR3 has 11 amino acids. V was shortened by 2 bases and J by 7 bases, with 3 bases between the two germline ends. The CDR3 sequence: CASSLPNEQFF. The CDR3 DNA is TGTGCCAGCAGTTTACCAAATGAGCAGTTCTTC.

The chain is built from TRBV12-3 or TRBV12-4 and TRBJ2-7; D remains ambiguous. The CDR3 is made up of 12 amino acids. Trimming took 2 bases from V and 6 from J, leaving 8 bases between them. CDR3 sequence reads: CASSLYLTEQYF. CDR3 sequence (DNA): TGTGCCAGCAGTTTATATCTAACCGAGCAGTACTTC.